This T cell receptor (beta chain) is from a study of beta chain features in type 1 diabetes. Study-wide context: In all, more than 90,000,000 sorted cells from all samples were analyzed.

Deletions cut 6 bases from V and 5 bases from J, with 16 bases between. The CDR3 contains 15 residues. The germline gives CDR1 MNHEY, CDR2 SMNVEV (reference sequence). Of the isolated RNA, all was reverse transcribed, and so the sequenced material was expressed TCRB transcripts. Libraries were prepared by immunoSEQ multiplex PCR; TCRdb keeps only in-frame clonotypes and omits some of them. The sample records around 400,000 clones, 10% to 15% being singletons. Naive, central memory, regulatory and stem cell-like memory cells within the CD4+ compartment were sorted using CD45RO/CCR7/CD25/CD127/CD95/CD27. There are a few counts of this clone.

The chain combines TRBV27 with TRBJ1-4; D gene unclear. The specimen sequenced was naive CD4+ T cells from blood. This sequence originates from a man aged 18 to 35 in good health. The CDR3 spells CASRSDMSFNEKLFF. The CDR3 bases are TGTGCCAGCAGATCTGATATGAGCTTCAATGAAAAACTGTTTTTT.